This TCR beta chain appears in the sequencing data of a study of cytomegalovirus exposure and HLA in healthy donors (TCRdb year 2017). Some background on the complete study: An earlier analysis of several hundred of the donors reported 250 to 350 Gb of sequence data and some 120 million unique TCR beta sequences from 150 million to 200 million T cells. An early release that covered fewer than 750 HLA-typed donors contained approximately 300 gigabases of sequencing data and tens of millions of unique TCR sequences. The genetic ancestry cluster associated with self-reported Caucasian donors included around 76% of the approximately 410 genotyped donors. The study aimed to test whether cataloging public T cell receptors could reveal signatures of past pathogen exposure. The study profiled the T cell repertoires of under 850 subjects by immunosequencing and related them to cytomegalovirus serostatus. Besides the first cohort of 550 to 750 subjects, a separate validation cohort made up of roughly 130 different subjects was used. To predict cytomegalovirus infection status, the study brought together high-throughput TCR immunosequencing, statistical association of individual TCRs with disease status, and machine learning. A later analysis re-examined previously published TCR beta repertoires from more than 550 donors and added high-resolution HLA genotyping to investigate patterns of TCR occurrence. Rather than using new phenotypic data, the later analysis identified candidate immune exposures from TCR beta sequences and from how often those sequences occurred across donors. In an earlier analysis of several hundred of the donors, high-throughput TCR beta sequencing was used to judge whether each TCR beta V gene segment behaved as functional or pseudogenic. Alongside the repertoire data, information on donor age, sex, ethnicity and CMV serostatus was compiled. A later genetic analysis used genome-wide SNP genotypes for about 55% of the 666 donors, treating that subset as a discovery cohort. All discovery cohort repertoires had been generated on a single sequencing platform. Class I and class II HLA loci were covered by the typing at four-digit resolution. Typing coverage varied by locus: roughly 620-640 donors for A, B, C, DRB1 and DQB1; under 550 for DQA1; about 600 for DPA1; around 490 for DPB1. Four to six DR-DQ haplotypes were handled as single units for association and clustering because linkage in the cohort was strong. Among almost 400 genotyped donors of the cohort, an average of roughly 240,000 unique TCR beta nucleotide sequences were sequenced per donor, around 18% of them non-productive. Broad study findings and their caveats: Assigning TCR associations to individual alleles was difficult when HLA alleles, especially DR and DQ, strongly co-occurred. The authors suggested that the approach could potentially be generalized to other disease states and immunological phenotypes. Across donors, most TCR sequences were observed very rarely, whereas some public TCRs were present in many individuals. In an earlier analysis of approximately 590 of the donors, most TCR beta V segments appeared in productive rearrangements about 87% or about 30% of the time, broadly matching IMGT annotations. A further reported finding was that TCR beta sequences accurately predicted the HLA-A and HLA-B alleles for most subjects in the first cohort. In a later genetic analysis, a missense DCLRE1C variant was associated with V-gene and J-gene trimming of TCR beta chains, and the association was replicated in an independent cohort. Several of the top co-occurrence clusters appeared to be linked to parvovirus B19, influenza, CMV and Epstein-Barr virus, according to a later analysis. Most CMV-associated TCR beta chains appeared to be HLA-restricted in a later analysis, and the HLA associations seemed to be driven largely by CMV exposure. The sequencing pipeline was judged likely to have produced a cluster of highly shared sequence variants as a technical artifact. Correlated functional status among segregating V segments might be attributable to linkage disequilibrium, but an unknown experimental factor could not be ruled out. Compared with equally common non-associated chains, HLA-associated TCR beta chains in a later analysis were more clonally expanded and had lower generation probabilities. The only immune exposure information available for the cohort was CMV serostatus. In a later analysis, TCR association rates were found to vary across HLA loci, with the most associated TCRs seen for DRB1 alleles and the fewest for HLA-C alleles. In vitro tests confirmed that a few of the cytomegalovirus-associated TCR beta chains recognize cytomegalovirus antigens. The 87-base-pair reads could not distinguish some IMGT-functional V segments, including TRBV6-2 and TRBV6-3, so those segments were excluded. This cohort had only TCR beta chains sequenced, and the lack of alpha or paired-chain data limited which features could be detected. Over 15 rarely observed V segments, including chromosome 9 orphons, were excluded from the earlier analysis of approximately 500 of the donors because counts were too low. A later genetic analysis reported fewer N-insertions in productive TCRs among donors in an Asian-associated ancestry cluster than the roughly 670-donor mean. In a later analysis, some 17,000 TCR beta sequences were associated with specific HLA alleles at a false discovery rate of 0.05. Sequencing depth was assumed to be roughly uniform across donors in the presence/absence analyses, though that assumption may not hold. In the study, approximately 160 TCR beta chains were listed as associated with cytomegalovirus. In both the original and validation cohorts, the classifier was reported to diagnose cytomegalovirus status with high specificity and sensitivity. Because HLA typing was missing for some donors at each locus, association tests included only the typed subset.

This clone was seen at least ten times. Its target antigen remains unknown. Base quality data are lacking; no much larger clone is found one base away. The library was produced with the immunoSEQ multiplex PCR assay. The multiplex PCR relied on a mix of 60 forward primers for TCR Vbeta segments and 13 reverse primers for TCR Jbeta segments. The CDR3 region of rearranged TCR beta genes was amplified from genomic DNA with a multiplex PCR assay. Amplified TCR beta libraries were sequenced as 87-base-pair reads on the Illumina HiSeq System. Concerning the study's data processing: Across the 670 or so repertoires, a later analysis counted tens of millions of unique TCR beta chains, approximately 12 million of which were shared by at least two donors. Raw reads were error-corrected and collapsed into unique sequences with a nearest-neighbor algorithm that merged closely related sequences to remove PCR and sequencing errors. V, D and J gene segments were assigned by aligning CDR3 sequences to IMGT reference sequences. For a sequence to be retained, a match of at least six nucleotides was required to both a V gene segment and a J gene segment. A rearrangement counted as productive if the CDR3 had no stop codons and remained in frame with V and J, and every other rearrangement counted as non-productive. Following IMGT convention, CDR3 was defined as the stretch from the second conserved V-encoded cysteine to the conserved J-encoded phenylalanine. The earlier analysis of a few hundred of the donors excluded any sequence lacking an unambiguous match to a single V gene segment. In an earlier analysis of a few hundred of the donors, V segments were called functional above 56.7% productive rearrangements and were called segregating when the between-donor standard deviation exceeded 5%. A statistical classification framework was developed to diagnose cytomegalovirus status using the catalog of TCR beta chain sequences. V and J gene assignment, in a later analysis, came from comparing TCR nucleotide sequences with IMGT/GENE-DB human TR gene sequences. Using the TCRdist pipeline, a later analysis assigned CDR3 sequences along with most-parsimonious VDJ recombination scenarios. A later analysis defined each TCR beta chain by its CDR3 amino acid sequence plus V-gene family, and excluded reads lacking a unique V-gene family. As a way to deal with suspected cross-contamination and a sequencing artifact, a later analysis dropped 450 to 600 nucleotide sequences that were highly shared and had low generation probability. For each public chain, a later analysis derived a clonal expansion index from normalized ranks of inferred template counts within each repertoire. In a later analysis, generation probabilities were computed with a VDJ recombination model fitted to out-of-frame rearrangements, and the resulting probabilities were checked against IGoR. A later analysis scored TCR-TCR, TCR-HLA and TCR-CMV co-occurrence with hypergeometric tests, applying a repertoire-size bias correction to TCR pairs. False discovery rates were estimated in a later analysis by permuting HLA or CMV assignments 20 times. In a later analysis, co-occurring TCRs were grouped using DBSCAN, and TCRdist sequence similarity was added for clustering within HLA-allele-positive subsets. Repertoires with fewer than 30,000 or more than 120,000 public chains were left out of co-occurrence clustering, as were about five repertoires with anomalous nucleotide sharing. TCRdb carries this immuneACCESS record with in-frame sequences only. Its versions omit some clonotypes, under half of them owing to an unresolved V gene in the studies checked, with the rest unexplained. That table furnishes V, J and clone size, whereas the DNA furnished D and trimming. In this sample the table shows 150,000 or so clones, about 80% of which occur a single time. Of the sample, over 8% is held by the ten largest clones.

In total, around 600 healthy bone marrow donors made up the cohort. Cohort members were all nominally healthy when sampled, although unrecorded immune exposures were likely present. The donor was CMV seropositive and was included in the group of 300 or so seropositive cohort members. A peripheral blood sample was provided by each donor, and peripheral blood mononuclear cells were used for TCR beta sequencing. Genomic DNA extraction from the blood cell samples was performed with the Qiagen DNeasy Blood Extraction Kit. The CDR3 runs 15 residues from the cysteine to the phenylalanine. Solely the CDR3 DNA is kept, with 45 bases framed from the first base. For CDR1 and CDR2, the germline V gene lists SQVTM and ANQGSEA. V loses 3 bases at its end and J loses 2 bases; junction bases beyond the gene matches: 7.

The sequence was obtained from a man between 18 and 35 years old in good health and CMV-seropositive. The sample comprised PBMCs. Recombination linked TRBV29-1 to TRBJ2-1, with 7 bases in between that match TRBD1. CDR3 loop: CSVEVWDSAYNEQFF. The nucleotide sequence is given as TGCAGCGTTGAGGTGTGGGACAGCGCCTACAATGAGCAGTTCTTC.